These 11 T cell receptor beta chains came from one sample sequenced in a study of long-term antiretroviral therapy in people with HIV. Version v3.0 of the immunoSEQ assay ran at survey level. Sequencing was performed with immunoSEQ multiplex PCR; in TCRdb, only in-frame clones are kept and a portion is missing. The sample holds tens of thousands of clones, approximately 73% seen once. The sample here was unsorted PBMCs, taken 0.5 years after starting antiretroviral therapy. These receptors all stem from a woman in her thirties or forties with HIV.

This chain links TRBV11-2 with TRBJ2-7; D ambiguous. The length of the CDR3 is 14 residues. V was clipped by 0 bases and J by 0 bases, with 6 bases between them. Germline V lookup: CDR1 SGHAT, CDR2 FQNNGV. CDR3 DNA: TGTGCCAGCAGCTTAGATTTGTCCTCCTACGAGCAGTACTTC. Translation: CASSLDLSSYEQYF. The whole variable domain, remainder taken from reference TRBV11-2 and TRBJ2-7, is EAGVAQSPRYKIIEKRQSVAFWCNPISGHATLYWYQQILGQGPKLLIQFQNNGVVDDSQLPKDRFSAERLKGVDSTLKIQPAKLEDSAVYLCASSLDLSSYEQYFGPGTRLTVT.

The chain links TRBV10-3 to TRBJ1-3; 7 bases line up with TRBD1. The CDR3 spans 14 residues. Germline V lookup: CDR1 ENHRY, CDR2 SYGVKD. V dropped 10 bases and J dropped 1; count of bases not matched to a gene: 7. CDR3 DNA: TGTGCCACCCTACAGGGGATTTCTGGAAACACCATATATTTT. This translates into CATLQGISGNTIYF.

The gene calls are TRBV10-3 and TRBJ2-7, with 8 nucleotides matching TRBD2. Germline V gene data show CDR1 as ENHRY and CDR2 as SYGVKD. J lost 4 bases, V lost 9 bases, and 8 bases had no gene match. CDR3 size: 13 residues. The CDR3 region is CAIGSPGGYEQYF. For the CDR3, the DNA is TGTGCCATAGGATCGCCGGGAGGGTACGAGCAGTACTTC.

The chain is built from TRBV7-6 and TRBJ1-5; 10 nucleotides match TRBD1. Germline values: CDR1 SGHVS, CDR2 FNYEAQ. V gave up 5 bases and J gave up 2 bases; unmatched junction bases: 3. This CDR3 has 15 amino acids. The CDR3 nucleotides read TGTGCCAGCAGCAAGGACAGGGGGGGCAATCAGCCCCAGCATTTT. It codes for CASSKDRGGNQPQHF.

The chain uses TRBV30 and TRBJ2-2; the match to TRBD2 covers 12 bases. This CDR3 has 15 amino acids. Trimming took 5 bases from V and 1 from J; bases not matched to a gene: 2. CDR1 is GTSNPN and CDR2 is SVGIG in the germline V gene (reference sequence). CDR3 nucleotides: TGTGCCTGGGCACTAGCGGGGGGGAACACCGGGGAGCTGTTTTTT. Protein product: CAWALAGGNTGELFF.

The table lists this clone with a few counts. The gene calls are TRBV28 and TRBJ2-2, with 7 bases aligning to TRBD2. CDR1 is MDHEN, CDR2 SYDVKM, per germline. V was clipped by 6 bases and J by 2 bases; unmatched bases: 3. This CDR3 region has 14 residues. CDR3 sequence reads: CASRSSGNTGELFF. The DNA of the CDR3 is TGTGCCAGCAGGTCTAGCGGAAACACCGGGGAGCTGTTTTTT.

This sequence joins TRBV7-2 and TRBJ1-4, with 7 bases identical to TRBD1. CDR3 length equals 14 residues. Germline loops: CDR1 SGHTA, CDR2 FQGNSA. After removal of 3 bases from V and 7 bases from J, the junction contained 5 bases not matched to a gene. In DNA, the CDR3 is TGTGCCAGCAGCTTCTCGACAGGGACTGAAAAACTGTTTTTT. As protein: CASSFSTGTEKLFF.

The chain employs TRBV7-2 and TRBJ1-3, with D maybe TRBD1 (5 bases). This CDR3 has 16 amino acids. V shed 0 bases and J shed 0 bases, with 9 bases lying between them. Germline V gene data show CDR1 as SGHTA and CDR2 as FQGNSA. The CDR3 region is CASSLALDISGNTIYF. The DNA for the CDR3 is TGTGCCAGCAGCTTAGCCCTGGACATCTCTGGAAACACCATATATTTT. The complete variable domain, with remaining parts taken from reference TRBV7-2 and TRBJ1-3, reads GAGVSQSPSNKVTEKGKDVELRCDPISGHTALYWYRQSLGQGLEFLIYFQGNSAPDKSGLPSDRFSAERTGGSVSTLTIQRTQQEDSAVYLCASSLALDISGNTIYFGEGSWLTVV.

The chain uses TRBV6-5 and TRBJ1-6; D not certain. Germline CDR1 and CDR2: MNHEY and SVGAGI. The CDR3 covers 14 residues. The V end was cut by 6 bases, the J end by 4 bases, with 10 bases between. CDR3 amino acids: CASRSPVYNSPLHF. The CDR3 DNA sequence: TGTGCCAGCAGGTCGCCTGTTTATAATTCACCCCTCCACTTT.

Comment on this clone: Mismatch with germline at one junction end may stem from a read error. The same CDR3 is also encoded by other DNA sequences in this sample. This chain joins TRBV30 and TRBJ1-4; the D gene is possibly TRBD1 (5 bases). The CDR3 has 14 amino acids. Germline CDR1 and CDR2: GTSNPN and SVGIG (reference sequence). Here the CDR3 DNA reads TGTGCCTGGGATCAGCGGCCAGGGAGAGAAAAGCTGTTTTTT. Encoded protein: CAWDQRPGREKLFF.

This clone was picked up one time. This chain uses TRBV27 with TRBJ2-3; D possibly corresponds to TRBD1 (5 bases). V was cut by 2 bases and J by 4 bases, with 10 bases left in between. CDR1 and CDR2 from the germline V gene are MNHEY and SMNVEV (reference sequence). The CDR3 runs 14 residues. CDR3 sequence: CASSLKAGSDTQYF. In DNA, the CDR3 is TGTGCCAGCAGTTTAAAAGCAGGGTCAGATACGCAGTATTTT.